This T cell receptor (beta chain) was documented in a study of cytomegalovirus exposure and HLA in healthy donors. Points from the study as a whole: A few CMV-associated chains were confirmed in vitro to be specific for CMV antigens. Reports described diagnosis of cytomegalovirus status by the classifier as highly specific and sensitive. Sequences of the TCR beta chain were said to predict the HLA-A and HLA-B alleles of most subjects accurately. Most TCR sequences proved rare, with some public TCRs found in many donors.

The PCR made use of 60 Vbeta and 13 Jbeta primers. The protocol was immunoSEQ multiplex PCR, while the TCRdb copy is restricted to in-frame clones and leaves out a portion. This sample's table has more than 85,000 clones. Comment on this clone: Its specificity is unknown.

V shed 4 bases, J shed 6 bases, and the junction held 5 bases outside the gene matches. The CDR3 totals 13 residues. Germline V gene sequence: CDR1 KGHSY, CDR2 FQNENV. The sample was PBMCs. This TCR derives from a girl aged 5-17 years in good health and CMV-seropositive. This rearrangement joins TRBV16 to TRBJ2-7, with 8 bases that match TRBD1. The CDR3 protein is CASSPYRGSEQYV. CDR3 sequence (DNA): TGTGCCAGCAGCCCTTACAGGGGGTCCGAGCAGTACGTC.